Below, one T cell receptor (beta chain) is given with its context. What it recognizes is unknown. Germline V gene sequence: CDR1 SGDLS, CDR2 YYNGEE. V shed 5 bases and J shed 5 bases, with 16 bases lying between them. The CDR3 covers 14 residues. This sample was included in a study of T cells in narcolepsy. The study's findings and limits: In some patient and control memory CD4+ samples, autoreactive clones were absent. Same-patient CSF and blood CD4+ T cell clonotypes included HCRT-specific and TRIB2-specific autoreactive ones.

The assay was immunoSEQ multiplex PCR, and TCRdb's table has in-frame clones only and misses some. The table includes approximately 30,000 clones, 65% to 85% detected once. Sequencing used memory (CD45RA-) CD4+ T cells from blood. The source is a human donor in good health. J is TRBJ1-2 and V is TRBV9; no clear D. The CDR3 reads CASSRQEVLYGYTF. The CDR3, as DNA: TGTGCCAGCAGTAGGCAGGAGGTATTGTATGGCTACACCTTC.